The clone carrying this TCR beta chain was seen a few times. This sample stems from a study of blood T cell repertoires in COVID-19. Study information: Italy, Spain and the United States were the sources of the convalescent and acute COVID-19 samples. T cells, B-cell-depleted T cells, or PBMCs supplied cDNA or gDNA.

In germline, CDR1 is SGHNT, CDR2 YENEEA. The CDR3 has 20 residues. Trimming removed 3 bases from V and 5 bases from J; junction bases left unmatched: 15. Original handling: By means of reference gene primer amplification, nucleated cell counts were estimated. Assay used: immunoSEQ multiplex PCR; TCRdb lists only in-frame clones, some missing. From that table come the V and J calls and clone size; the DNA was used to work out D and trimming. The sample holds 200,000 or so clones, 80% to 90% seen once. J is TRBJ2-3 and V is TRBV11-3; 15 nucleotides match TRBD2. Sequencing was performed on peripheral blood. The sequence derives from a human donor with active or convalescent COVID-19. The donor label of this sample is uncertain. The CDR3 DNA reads TGTGCCAGCAGCTTGGGTTGGACTAGCGGGAGGGTTGGGTCGGTAGATACGCAGTATTTT. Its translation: CASSLGWTSGRVGSVDTQYF.